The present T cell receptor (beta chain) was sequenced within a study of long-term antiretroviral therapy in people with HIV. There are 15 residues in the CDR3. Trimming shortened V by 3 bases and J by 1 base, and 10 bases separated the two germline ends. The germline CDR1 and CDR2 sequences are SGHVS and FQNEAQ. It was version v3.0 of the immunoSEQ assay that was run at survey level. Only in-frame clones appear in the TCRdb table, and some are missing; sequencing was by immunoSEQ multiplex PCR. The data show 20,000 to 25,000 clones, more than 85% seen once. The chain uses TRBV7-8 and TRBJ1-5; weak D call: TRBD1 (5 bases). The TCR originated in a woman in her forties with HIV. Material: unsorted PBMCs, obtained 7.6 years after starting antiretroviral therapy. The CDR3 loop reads CASSFQGGSNQPQHF. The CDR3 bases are TGTGCCAGCAGCTTTCAGGGAGGCAGCAATCAGCCCCAGCATTTT.